Below are 10 T cell receptor beta chains sequenced from a single sample in a study of cytomegalovirus exposure and HLA in healthy donors. PCR was performed using 60 Vbeta and 13 Jbeta primers. Assay: immunoSEQ multiplex PCR; the TCRdb copy retains only in-frame clones and omits some. The sample lists roughly 120,000 clones, over 60% occurring once. The specimen was PBMCs. Source of these receptors: a man aged 25 to 40 in good health and CMV-seropositive.

This chain uses TRBV4-3 with TRBJ2-2; 7 nucleotides agree with TRBD1. Germline CDR1 reads LGHNA; CDR2 reads YSLEER. This CDR3 contains 13 residues. V lost 4 bases to trimming and J lost 6 bases; unmatched junction nucleotides: 2. CDR3 bases: TGCGCCAGCAGCCCACAGGGGTCCGGGGAGCTGTTTTTT. This sequence encodes CASSPQGSGELFF.

The rearrangement links TRBV28 to TRBJ2-7; 11 nucleotides line up with TRBD2. J gave up 5 bases and V 10 bases, and 16 bases lay outside the gene matches. The CDR3 length is 16 residues. Germline V CDR1 and CDR2: MDHEN, SYDVKM. The CDR3 loop reads CATLTQLAGEADEQYF. The DNA of the CDR3 is TGTGCCACCCTTACCCAACTAGCGGGAGAGGCCGACGAGCAGTACTTC.

The chain has TRBV10-3 and TRBJ2-7; 8 bases line up with TRBD1. Germline trimming cut 5 bases from V and 0 bases from J; bases unmatched to any gene: 6. This CDR3 spans 15 amino acids. The V gene's germline CDR1 is ENHRY and CDR2 SYGVKD. CDR3 region: CAISRQGLSSYEQYF. The CDR3 DNA follows: TGTGCCATCAGTAGACAGGGGCTGAGCTCCTACGAGCAGTACTTC.

The V gene is TRBV4-3, the J gene TRBJ2-3; 12 nucleotides match TRBD2. The V gene's germline CDR1 is LGHNA and CDR2 YSLEER. The CDR3 consists of 21 residues. Losses at the gene ends were 0 bases for V and 4 bases for J; bases not matched to a gene: 17. Here the CDR3 DNA reads TGCGCCAGCAGCCAAGATCTCCCACTAGCGGGGGGCCTACTCCGTGCAGATACGCAGTATTTT. Amino acids: CASSQDLPLAGGLLRADTQYF.

The chain employs TRBV12-5 and TRBJ2-3; the match to TRBD2 covers 9 bases. J lost 7 bases, V lost 7 bases, and 15 bases had no gene match. In germline, CDR1 is LGHNT, CDR2 FRNRAP. The CDR3 sequence is 16 residues long. The CDR3 loop is CASAPSTSGLTYTQYF. The CDR3, as DNA: TGTGCTAGTGCCCCCTCGACTAGCGGCCTCACGTATACGCAGTATTTT.

The chain couples TRBV28 to TRBJ1-6, with D possibly TRBD1 on 6 matching bases. V shed 9 bases and J shed 2 bases, with 20 bases lying between them. The CDR3 totals 17 residues. Germline lookup yields CDR1 MDHEN and CDR2 SYDVKM. The CDR3 nucleotides are TGTGCCAGTATCCAAGGGGGGGGCTTCACCTATAATTCACCCCTCCACTTT. Translated: CASIQGGGFTYNSPLHF.

The rearrangement uses TRBV4-3 and TRBJ2-7; D ambiguous. This CDR3 is built from 13 residues. Trimming left V 0 bases short and J 2 bases short, with 5 bases between. Germline assignment: CDR1 LGHNA and CDR2 YSLEER. The DNA for the CDR3 is TGCGCCAGCAGCCAAGATACGGCCTACGAGCAGTACTTC. This gives the protein CASSQDTAYEQYF.

DNA of the CDR3: TGTGCCAGCAGCCCACCAGATGGGGACAAGAATGAGCAGTTCTTC. Protein sequence: CASSPPDGDKNEQFF. This chain links TRBV7-9 with TRBJ2-1, with D possibly matching TRBD1 (6 bases). Germline values: CDR1 SEHNR, CDR2 FQNEAQ (reference sequence). Trimming stripped 5 bases from V and 7 bases from J, with 18 bases between. The CDR3 loop spans 15 amino acids. Variable domain in full (rest from reference TRBV7-9 and TRBJ2-1): DTGVSQNPRHKITKRGQNVTFRCDPISEHNRLYWYRQTLGQGPEFLTYFQNEAQLEKSRLLSDRFSAERPKGSFSTLEIQRTEQGDSAMYLCASSPPDGDKNEQFFGPGTRLTVL.

In this sample, this clone turned up a few times. This chain connects TRBV7-8 to TRBJ2-2; D possibly corresponds to TRBD1 (6 bases). V was trimmed by 1 base and J by 5 bases, leaving 17 bases between them. From germline, CDR1 is SGHVS and CDR2 FQNEAQ. This CDR3 is 17 amino acids long. The DNA for the CDR3 is TGTGCCAGCAGCTTAGGCCAAAGACAGGACGGGACCGGGGAGCTGTTTTTT. It specifies CASSLGQRQDGTGELFF.

This rearrangement joins TRBV6-1 to TRBJ2-7, with D perhaps TRBD1 (7 bases). The CDR3 spans 14 residues. Germline CDR1 reads MNHNS; CDR2 reads SASEGT. V was shortened by 6 bases and J by 3 bases, with 15 bases between the two germline ends. Here the CDR3 reads CASRRDRNLYEQYF. CDR3 nucleotides: TGTGCCAGCAGGCGGGACAGAAACCTCTACGAGCAGTACTTC.